This TCR beta chain is from a study of T cell responses to AZD1222 COVID-19 vaccine. Study observations and caveats: Every sample of the repertoires postdated the peak T cell response. Among the donors, most were white British and more were female, and clonal diversity was possibly underestimated. Nearly half of the spike-specific TCRs reportedly recognize variant regions that carry no mutations.

In regard to this clone: Its specificity is unknown.

TCRdb's copy holds only in-frame clones and misses some; the assay was immunoSEQ multiplex PCR. The sample carries 95,000 to 100,000 clones, around 87% recorded once. The CDR3 runs to 18 residues. Germline V gene data show CDR1 as SGHVS and CDR2 as FQNEAQ. V gave up 5 bases and J gave up 3 bases; unmatched junction bases: 13. This specimen consisted of peripheral blood, obtained 28 days after the second AZD1222 dose. The rearrangement uses TRBV7-8 and TRBJ2-1; 10 bases fit TRBD2. This receptor was taken from an adult who received the AZD1222 COVID-19 vaccine. The CDR3 DNA follows: TGTGCCAGCAGCCCAGGACTAGCGGCAAACCGATTCTACAATGAGCAGTTCTTC. It yields the protein CASSPGLAANRFYNEQFF. The full variable domain, with the rest looked up from reference TRBV7-8 and TRBJ2-1, is GAGVSQSPRYKVAKRGQDVALRCDPISGHVSLFWYQQALGQGPEFLTYFQNEAQLDKSGLPSDRFFAERPEGSVSTLKIQRTQQEDSAVYLCASSPGLAANRFYNEQFFGPGTRLTVL.